This T cell receptor beta chain originates from a study of patients and donors after allogeneic stem cell transplantation. TCRdb reanalysed the RT-PCR reads using MiXCR and keeps one entry per CDR3 protein. Among about a million distinct CDR3 sequences, roughly 18% were seen once, and the ten largest hold around 6%. Material: blood, either unsorted or a sorted T cell fraction (not recorded which). The TCR sequence derives from a human donor who was either an allogeneic HSCT recipient or a stem cell or donor lymphocyte infusion donor (not recorded which). It is not recorded whose cells these are; they may come from a transplant donor.

As DNA, the CDR3 is TGCAGTGCTAGACACCCGGGACGGACCTACGAGCAGTACTTC. Protein: CSARHPGRTYEQYF. This chain uses TRBV20-1 with TRBJ2-7; D might be TRBD1 or TRBD2, each matching 5 bases. Trimming cost V 2 bases and J 2 bases, with 13 bases left between them. The CDR3 length is 14 residues. Germline values: CDR1 DFQATT, CDR2 SNEGSKA (reference sequence).